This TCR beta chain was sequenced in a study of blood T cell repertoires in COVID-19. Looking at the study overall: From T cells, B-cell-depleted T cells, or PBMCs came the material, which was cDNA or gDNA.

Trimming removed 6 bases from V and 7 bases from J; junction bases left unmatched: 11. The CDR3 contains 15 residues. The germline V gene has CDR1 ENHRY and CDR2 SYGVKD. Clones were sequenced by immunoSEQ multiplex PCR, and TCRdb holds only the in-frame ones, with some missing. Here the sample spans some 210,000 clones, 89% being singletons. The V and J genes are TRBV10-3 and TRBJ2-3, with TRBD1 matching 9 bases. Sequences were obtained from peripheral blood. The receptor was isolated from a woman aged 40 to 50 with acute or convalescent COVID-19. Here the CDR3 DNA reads TGTGCCATCAGCCCACCGGGACAGGGACCAAATACGCAGTATTTT. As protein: CAISPPGQGPNTQYF.